This TCR beta chain came from a study of blood T cell repertoires in COVID-19. For the study at large: From the United States, Italy and Spain came samples of acute and convalescent COVID-19.

The CDR3 sequence is 18 residues long. Germline-derived CDR1 and CDR2 are LNHNV and YYDKDF (reference sequence). Trimming removed 1 base from V and 2 bases from J, with 17 bases in between. Here immunoSEQ multiplex PCR was the method, and the copy in TCRdb shows in-frame clones only, minus some. The sample lists about 120,000 clones, around 87% occurring once. The chain links TRBV15 to TRBJ2-2; a possible D gene is TRBD2 (5 bases). Material for sequencing was peripheral blood. The origin of this receptor is a human donor in a cohort sampled during active COVID-19. CDR3 region: CATSRALRTLQNTGELFF. CDR3 DNA: TGTGCCACCAGCAGAGCGTTGAGGACTTTACAAAACACCGGGGAGCTGTTTTTT.